This passage covers 30 T cell receptor beta chains from one sample sequenced in a study of response to subunit inactivated influenza vaccine. TCRdb re-called the RT-PCR reads with MiXCR, one entry per CDR3 protein. The sample lists under 800,000 distinct CDR3 sequences, more than 11% occurring once. The material was PBMCs from blood, obtained roughly 2 weeks before vaccination. These receptors were collected from a man aged 50 or older who received an inactivated influenza vaccine.

This clonotype has ten or more counts. The V and J genes are TRBV5-1 and TRBJ2-1, with 12 bases matching TRBD2. Germline trimming cut 2 bases from V and 4 bases from J; bases unmatched to any gene: 4. CDR1 SGHRS and CDR2 YFSETQ come from the germline V gene. CDR3 length equals 16 residues. DNA of the CDR3: TGCGCCAGCAGCTTCCCGACTAGCGGGAGTTACAATGAGCAGTTCTTC. It translates to CASSFPTSGSYNEQFF. Drawing the rest from reference TRBV5-1 and TRBJ2-1, the complete variable domain is KAGVTQTPRYLIKTRGQQVTLSCSPISGHRSVSWYQQTPGQGLQFLFEYFSETQRNKGNFPGRFSGRQFSNSRSEMNVSTLELGDSALYLCASSFPTSGSYNEQFFGPGTRLTVL.

Remarks on this clonotype: Since a much larger clone is just one base distant, this may be a read error. This chain joins TRBV5-1 and TRBJ2-1; no clear D gene. CDR1 and CDR2 from the germline V gene are SGHRS and YFSETQ. The CDR3 runs to 13 residues. The CDR3, as DNA: TGCGCCAGCAGCTTGACGGCTTACAATGAGCGGTTCTTC. Translating it yields CASSLTAYNERFF.

This chain links TRBV20-1 with TRBJ2-7; D is unclear. The CDR3 covers 12 residues. The V gene lost 0 bases and the J gene lost 3 bases, with 6 bases spanning the gap. Germline-derived CDR1 and CDR2 are DFQATT and SNEGSKA (reference sequence). The CDR3 coding sequence is TGCAGTGCTAGAGATCAGGACTACGAGCAGTACTTC. Its protein is CSARDQDYEQYF.

The V and J genes are TRBV11-1 and TRBJ2-7; 7 bases match TRBD2. This CDR3 contains 19 residues. CDR1 SGHAT and CDR2 FQDESV come from the germline V gene (reference sequence). The J segment lost 0 bases and the V segment lost 3 bases, leaving 17 bases of the junction unmatched. The CDR3 is CASSFGGAGLGGSSYEQYF. The DNA for the CDR3 is TGTGCCAGCAGCTTTGGCGGGGCCGGTCTCGGCGGGAGCTCCTACGAGCAGTACTTC.

The chain couples TRBV5-6 to TRBJ1-3; no clear D. Trimming removed 0 bases from V and 2 bases from J, with 15 bases in between. CDR1 and CDR2 from the germline V gene are SGHDT and YYEEEE. The CDR3 has 17 amino acids. The CDR3 sequence: CASSLGLRGRTGNTIYF. The CDR3 coding sequence is TGTGCCAGCAGCTTGGGTCTACGTGGCAGGACTGGAAACACCATATATTTT.

This clonotype turned up a few times. The J gene is TRBJ1-6, the V gene TRBV7-8; 7 nucleotides agree with TRBD1. V lost 6 bases, J lost 14 bases, and 13 bases stayed unmatched. The CDR3 is 14 residues long. Germline V gene sequence: CDR1 SGHVS, CDR2 FQNEAQ. This chain's CDR3 is CASSSTGPFLALHF. The CDR3 DNA reads TGTGCCAGCAGTTCGACAGGGCCCTTCCTAGCCCTCCACTTT.

This clonotype showed up just a few times. This rearrangement joins TRBV19 to TRBJ2-3; possibly TRBD2 for D (6 bases). The CDR3 covers 16 residues. V dropped 4 bases and J dropped 6 bases, with 20 bases sitting between them. From germline, CDR1 is LNHDA and CDR2 SQIVND (reference sequence). The CDR3, as DNA: TGTGCCAGTAGTACCCCGGACTGGGGACTCGGGGATACGCAGTATTTT. Protein: CASSTPDWGLGDTQYF.

This clonotype was detected a few times. V gene TRBV2 combines with J gene TRBJ1-2; D not resolved. The CDR3 is 16 amino acids. Trimming stripped 7 bases from V and 5 bases from J, with 23 bases between. CDR1 and CDR2 from the germline V gene are SNHLY and FYNNEI. The CDR3 is CASTRDHPTAGYGYTF. CDR3 bases: TGTGCCAGCACTCGAGATCATCCCACTGCGGGGTATGGCTACACCTTC.

This clonotype occurred a few times. This chain links TRBV19 with TRBJ2-1; D unclear. Trimming took 4 bases from V and 7 from J, leaving 11 bases between them. The germline V gene encodes CDR1 LNHDA and CDR2 SQIVND (reference sequence). The CDR3 loop spans 13 amino acids. CDR3 nucleotide sequence: TGTGCCAGTAGTAGGGCAGTTGGGAATGAGCAGTTCTTC. This codes for CASSRAVGNEQFF. Full variable domain (remainder filled in from reference TRBV19 and TRBJ2-1): DGGITQSPKYLFRKEGQNVTLSCEQNLNHDAMYWYRQDPGQGLRLIYYSQIVNDFQKGDIAEGYSVSREKKESFPLTVTSAQKNPTAFYLCASSRAVGNEQFFGPGTRLTVL.

The sample holds a few counts of this clonotype. V usage is TRBV12-3 or TRBV12-4 and J usage is TRBJ2-2; D uncertain. The CDR3 spans 12 residues. Trimming shortened V by 6 bases and J by 8 bases, and 10 bases separated the two germline ends. CDR3 loop: CASSPPEGELFF. For the CDR3, the DNA is TGTGCCAGCAGCCCCCCGGAGGGGGAGCTGTTTTTT.

This chain joins TRBV5-1 and TRBJ2-1; D unclear. Germline-derived CDR1 and CDR2 are SGHRS and YFSETQ. The CDR3 has 11 residues. V lost 4 bases and J 12 bases, leaving 11 bases between the germline ends. CDR3 bases: TGCGCCAGCAGCAGTACACGGGCGCAGTTCTTC. Translating gives CASSSTRAQFF.

This chain uses TRBV28 with TRBJ1-1; 7 nucleotides agree with TRBD1. The CDR3 spans 17 residues. V lost 3 bases and J lost 7; bases outside the gene matches: 17. Per the germline V gene, CDR1 is MDHEN and CDR2 is SYDVKM. CDR3 protein: CASSFLEKLGQSNEAFF. CDR3 DNA sequence: TGTGCCAGCAGTTTTTTAGAGAAGTTGGGACAGTCGAATGAAGCTTTCTTT.

This clonotype was observed a few times. The rearrangement links TRBV4-3 to TRBJ2-6, with D unclear. Trimming removed 0 bases at V and 6 bases at J, with 12 bases between. CDR3 length: 16 residues. Germline V gene sequence: CDR1 LGHNA, CDR2 YSLEER. The CDR3 sequence is CASSQEPNSPANVLTF. CDR3 sequence (DNA): TGCGCCAGCAGCCAAGAACCCAACTCTCCGGCCAACGTCCTGACTTTC.

This clonotype came up many times. This chain uses TRBV4-2 with TRBJ2-3; 9 positions agree with TRBD2. The ends lost 5 bases at V and 3 bases at J; junction bases unmatched: 6. From germline, CDR1 is LGHNA and CDR2 YNFKEQ. The CDR3 contains 15 residues. CDR3 residues: CASSMSGGYTDTQYF. CDR3 nucleotides: TGTGCCAGCAGCATGAGCGGGGGGTATACAGATACGCAGTATTTT.

The chain joins TRBV20-1 to TRBJ2-5; D possibly corresponds to TRBD2 (5 bases). The V gene lost 0 bases and the J gene lost 0 bases, with 14 bases spanning the gap. Germline CDR1 reads DFQATT; CDR2 reads SNEGSKA (reference sequence). The CDR3 extends over 16 amino acids. CDR3 nucleotides: TGCAGTGCTAGAGATGGGAGCGGTCCGTACCAAGAGACCCAGTACTTC. It specifies CSARDGSGPYQETQYF.

This clonotype was counted between two and nine times. The V and J genes are TRBV6-2 or TRBV6-3 and TRBJ2-5, with a weak D call TRBD2 (5 bases). This CDR3 comprises 15 residues. Per the germline V gene, CDR1 is MNHEY and CDR2 is SVGEGT. With 0 bases removed from V and 6 bases from J, the gap between germline ends came to 14 bases. CDR3 protein: CASSYSIGPGKTQYF. CDR3 sequence (DNA): TGTGCCAGCAGTTACTCCATCGGACCGGGGAAGACCCAGTACTTC.

This clonotype was recorded at least ten times. V gene TRBV2 combines with J gene TRBJ2-1, with 12 bases that match TRBD2. Trimming cost V 2 bases and J 10 bases; bases outside gene matches: 6. The CDR3 has 15 residues. Germline loops: CDR1 SNHLY, CDR2 FYNNEI. The CDR3 loop reads CASSELTSGRLEQFF. CDR3 in DNA: TGTGCCAGCAGTGAACTGACTAGCGGGAGATTAGAGCAGTTCTTC.

The CDR3 here is CASREWGALETGELFF. For the CDR3, the DNA is TGTGCCAGCAGAGAGTGGGGGGCTCTAGAGACCGGGGAGCTGTTTTTT. V and J are TRBV27 and TRBJ2-2; D is possibly TRBD1 or TRBD2 (6 bases each). The germline V gene encodes CDR1 MNHEY and CDR2 SMNVEV (reference sequence). V was cut by 6 bases and J by 5 bases, with 19 bases left in between. This CDR3 has 16 amino acids.

This sequence joins TRBV12-3 or TRBV12-4 and TRBJ2-7, with 10 bases aligning to TRBD1. J lost 0 bases, V lost 6 bases, and 5 bases had no gene match. The length of the CDR3 is 15 residues. CDR3 residues: CASRDGTGASYEQYF. In nucleotides, the CDR3 is TGTGCCAGCAGAGATGGGACAGGGGCCTCCTACGAGCAGTACTTC.

This clonotype was seen more than once but under ten times. The chain joins TRBV5-1 to TRBJ2-2; D is undetermined. The germline V gene has CDR1 SGHRS and CDR2 YFSETQ. Trimming pared 1 base from V and 0 bases from J, leaving 7 bases between. This CDR3 is built from 15 residues. The CDR3 DNA is TGCGCCAGCAGCTTGCGGGTGGCGAACACCGGGGAGCTGTTTTTT. Its translation is CASSLRVANTGELFF. Full variable domain (remainder filled in from reference TRBV5-1 and TRBJ2-2): KAGVTQTPRYLIKTRGQQVTLSCSPISGHRSVSWYQQTPGQGLQFLFEYFSETQRNKGNFPGRFSGRQFSNSRSEMNVSTLELGDSALYLCASSLRVANTGELFFGEGSRLTVL.

This clonotype has ten or more counts. V and J are TRBV12-3 or TRBV12-4 and TRBJ2-2; 8 nucleotides align to TRBD2. Trimming at V came to 2 bases and at J to 0 bases, leaving 2 bases not matched to a gene. This CDR3 has 16 residues. CDR3 sequence: CASSLFSGTNTGELFF. In nucleotides, the CDR3 is TGTGCCAGCAGTTTATTTAGCGGGACGAACACCGGGGAGCTGTTTTTT.

V and J are TRBV28 and TRBJ2-7; 8 bases map to TRBD1. This CDR3 region has 13 residues. Trimming at V came to 7 bases and at J to 4 bases, leaving 6 bases not matched to a gene. Germline loops: CDR1 MDHEN, CDR2 SYDVKM. The CDR3 DNA reads as TGTGCCAGCATGACAGGGGCTTTATACGAGCAGTACTTC. Translation: CASMTGALYEQYF.

This clonotype was recorded at least ten times. The rearrangement links TRBV29-1 to TRBJ2-3; D unresolved. CDR1 SQVTM and CDR2 ANQGSEA come from the germline V gene. The CDR3 is 14 amino acids. V was cut by 0 bases and J by 6 bases, with 13 bases left in between. The CDR3 loop is CSVEDGWWVDTQYF. Written as DNA, the CDR3 is TGCAGCGTTGAAGACGGATGGTGGGTTGATACGCAGTATTTT.

The V call is TRBV20-1, the J call TRBJ2-3, with TRBD2 identical over 8 bases. Germline V lookup: CDR1 DFQATT, CDR2 SNEGSKA (reference sequence). The length of the CDR3 is 15 residues. DNA for the CDR3: TGCACCTCGCAGGGGCGGGGGGTTCTTGCAGATACGCAGTATTTT. It is translated as CTSQGRGVLADTQYF.

This chain connects TRBV29-1 to TRBJ2-5; 9 positions agree with TRBD2. V dropped 4 bases and J dropped 9; count of bases not matched to a gene: 9. The CDR3 consists of 13 residues. Looked up from germline, CDR1 is SQVTM and CDR2 is ANQGSEA. CDR3 residues: CSVGGASGEAQYF. CDR3 bases: TGCAGCGTTGGTGGGGCTAGCGGGGAGGCCCAGTACTTC. The full variable domain, completed using reference TRBV29-1 and TRBJ2-5, is SAVISQKPSRDICQRGTSLTIQCQVDSQVTMMFWYRQQPGQSLTLIATANQGSEATYESGFVIDKFPISRPNLTFSTLTVSNMSPEDSSIYLCSVGGASGEAQYFGPGTRLLVL.

The chain's CDR3 is CASSQHTGANTEAFF. DNA for the CDR3: TGCGCCAGCAGCCAACATACAGGGGCGAACACTGAAGCTTTCTTT. The rearrangement links TRBV4-3 to TRBJ1-1, with 7 bases that match TRBD1. The V segment lost 2 bases and the J segment 1 base; nucleotides outside the gene matches: 4. This CDR3 contains 15 residues. Germline lookup yields CDR1 LGHNA and CDR2 YSLEER.

The chain uses TRBV6-2 or TRBV6-3 and TRBJ2-7; D not resolved. The germline V gene encodes CDR1 MNHEY and CDR2 SVGEGT. The V gene lost 2 bases and the J gene lost 2 bases, with 10 bases spanning the gap. The CDR3 has 14 residues. The CDR3 loop is CASSYVGGPYEQYF. CDR3 sequence (DNA): TGTGCCAGCAGTTACGTGGGCGGCCCCTACGAGCAGTACTTC.

This clonotype was found a few times. The chain employs TRBV20-1 and TRBJ2-7, with 11 nucleotides matching TRBD1. This CDR3 has 15 residues. V was clipped by 6 bases and J by 4 bases; unmatched bases: 11. Germline V lookup: CDR1 DFQATT, CDR2 SNEGSKA (reference sequence). As DNA, the CDR3 is TGCAGTGCCTCATTTGGGGGGACAGGGGGTTACGAGCAGTACTTC. It yields the protein CSASFGGTGGYEQYF.

This chain links TRBV4-3 with TRBJ2-5; D not resolved. This CDR3 region has 13 residues. Trimming cost V 1 base and J 5 bases, with 8 bases left between them. Per germline, CDR1 LGHNA and CDR2 YSLEER. DNA for the CDR3: TGCGCCAGCAGCCAAGGTCCGTTTGAGACCCAGTACTTC. It encodes CASSQGPFETQYF.

This clonotype occurred a few times. This chain connects TRBV10-3 to TRBJ2-2; 8 nucleotides line up with TRBD2. This CDR3 has 17 amino acids. The V and J ends lost 0 bases and 2 bases, in that order; junction bases with no gene match: 5. CDR1 ENHRY and CDR2 SYGVKD come from the germline V gene. CDR3 in amino acids: CAISESSSGANTGELFF. CDR3 in DNA: TGTGCCATCAGTGAGTCGAGTAGCGGGGCCAACACCGGGGAGCTGTTTTTT.